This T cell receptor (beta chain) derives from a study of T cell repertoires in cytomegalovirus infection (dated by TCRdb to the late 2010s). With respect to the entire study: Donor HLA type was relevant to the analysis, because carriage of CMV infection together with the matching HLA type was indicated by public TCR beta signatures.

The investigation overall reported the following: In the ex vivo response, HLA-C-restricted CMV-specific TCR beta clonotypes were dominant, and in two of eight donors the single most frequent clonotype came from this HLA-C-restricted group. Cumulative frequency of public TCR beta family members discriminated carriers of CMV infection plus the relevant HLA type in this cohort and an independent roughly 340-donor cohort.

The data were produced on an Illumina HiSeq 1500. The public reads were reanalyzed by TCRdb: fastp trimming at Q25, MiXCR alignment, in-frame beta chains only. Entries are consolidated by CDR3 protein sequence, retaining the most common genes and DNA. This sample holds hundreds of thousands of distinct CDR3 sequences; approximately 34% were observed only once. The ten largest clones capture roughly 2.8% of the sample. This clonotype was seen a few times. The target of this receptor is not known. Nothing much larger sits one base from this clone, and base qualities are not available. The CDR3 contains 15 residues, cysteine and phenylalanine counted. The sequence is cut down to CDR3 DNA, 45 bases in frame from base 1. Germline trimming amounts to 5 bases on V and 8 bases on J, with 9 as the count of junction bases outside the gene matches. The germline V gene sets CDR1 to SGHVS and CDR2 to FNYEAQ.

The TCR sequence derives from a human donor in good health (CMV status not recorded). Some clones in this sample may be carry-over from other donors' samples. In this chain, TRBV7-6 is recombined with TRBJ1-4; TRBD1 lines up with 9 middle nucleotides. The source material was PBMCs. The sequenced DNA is TGTGCCAGCAGCCCGCCCGGGACAGGGAAGGAAAAACTGTTTTTT. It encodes CASSPPGTGKEKLFF.